A single sample gave rise to the 14 T cell receptor beta chains below, sequenced in a study of OX40 agonist ivuxolimab in advanced cancers. Libraries were prepared by immunoSEQ multiplex PCR; TCRdb keeps only in-frame clonotypes and omits some of them. The data show 9,500 to 12,000 clones, with roughly 80% seen just once and 8.5% to 12% held by the top ten. Specimen: CD4+ or CD8+ T cells sorted from blood, collected in a trial of the OX40 agonist ivuxolimab. Receptor source: an adult with an advanced solid tumor such as melanoma, head and neck, liver or kidney cancer.

This chain joins TRBV19 and TRBJ2-7; TRBD1 aligns across 7 bases. The CDR3 has 18 amino acids. V trimming: 10 bases; J trimming: 2 bases; junction bases outside the gene matches: 23. The V gene's germline CDR1 is LNHDA and CDR2 SQIVND (reference sequence). CDR3 sequence: CATSWRTPGQQYTYEQYF. In DNA form, the CDR3 reads TGTGCCACCTCCTGGAGGACACCGGGACAGCAGTATACCTACGAGCAGTACTTC.

The J gene is TRBJ2-5, the V gene TRBV15, with D possibly being TRBD1 (6 bases). CDR1 LNHNV and CDR2 YYDKDF come from the germline V gene (reference sequence). The CDR3 has 15 residues. V was pared by 1 base and J by 4 bases, with 13 bases between. Here the CDR3 reads CATSRVGGRGETQYF. The CDR3 coding sequence is TGTGCCACCAGCAGAGTTGGGGGCCGGGGAGAGACCCAGTACTTC.

The J gene is TRBJ2-6, the V gene TRBV6-7; D gene unclear. TRBV6-7 is an ORF, and what it does is uncertain. CDR3 length: 18 amino acids. V shed 4 bases and J shed 5 bases, with 21 bases lying between them. For the CDR3, the DNA is TGTGCCAGCAGTTCTATATTGCGTTTACAAAGTCGGGCCAACGTCCTGACTTTC. Translation: CASSSILRLQSRANVLTF.

The genes are TRBV25-1 and TRBJ1-4; D remains unclear. Germline CDR1 and CDR2: MGHDK and SYGVNS. V lost 5 bases and J 4 bases, leaving 11 bases between the germline ends. The CDR3 is 14 amino acids. In DNA, the CDR3 is TGTGCCAGCAGTAGGCGGAACCTTAATGAAAAACTGTTTTTT. Residues: CASSRRNLNEKLFF.

The genes are TRBV9 and TRBJ2-5; no definite D call. This CDR3 spans 14 amino acids. CDR1 and CDR2 (germline): SGDLS, YYNGEE. V was trimmed by 2 bases and J by 5 bases, leaving 13 bases between them. The CDR3 sequence: CASSVDRSWETQYF. CDR3 DNA sequence: TGTGCCAGCAGCGTCGACCGGTCGTGGGAGACCCAGTACTTC.

This clone was found once. The V and J genes are TRBV7-3 and TRBJ2-1; 10 positions match TRBD2. The CDR3 has 15 amino acids. V lost 11 bases, J lost 5 bases, and 12 bases stayed unmatched. Germline V gene data show CDR1 as SGHTA and CDR2 as FQGTGA. The CDR3 bases are TGTGCCGTCAGGAAAGGGACTAGCGCTGACAATGAGCAGTTCTTC. Translating it yields CAVRKGTSADNEQFF.

This chain joins TRBV28 and TRBJ2-2, with unresolved D. CDR3 length: 16 residues. Germline values: CDR1 MDHEN, CDR2 SYDVKM. V lost 0 bases and J 5 bases, leaving 13 bases between the germline ends. CDR3 sequence (DNA): TGTGCCAGCAGTTTATGGGCCAGGAGATATACCGGGGAGCTGTTTTTT. Encoded protein: CASSLWARRYTGELFF.

The chain employs TRBV11-3 and TRBJ2-7; TRBD2 is a possible D gene (7 bases). Germline V gives CDR1 SGHNT, CDR2 YENEEA. This CDR3 is built from 16 residues. Deletions cut 0 bases from V and 0 bases from J, with 12 bases between. CDR3 sequence reads: CASSLDRGDNSYEQYF. The DNA for the CDR3 is TGTGCCAGCAGCTTAGATCGGGGGGACAACTCCTACGAGCAGTACTTC.

DNA of the CDR3: TGTGCCAGTAGTGAAGGCTCCTACGAGCAGTACTTC. Its translation: CASSEGSYEQYF. This sequence joins TRBV19 and TRBJ2-7; no clear D. The CDR3 covers 12 residues. Trimming stripped 5 bases from V and 0 bases from J, with 5 bases between. The V gene's germline CDR1 is LNHDA and CDR2 SQIVND (reference sequence).

This clone is a singleton in its sample. This CDR3 reads CAWSAGHSYEQYF. The CDR3 bases are TGTGCCTGGAGCGCGGGGCACTCCTACGAGCAGTACTTC. This chain joins TRBV30 and TRBJ2-7; D possibly corresponds to TRBD2 (6 bases). Trimming cost V 3 bases and J 0 bases, with 9 bases left between them. This CDR3 contains 13 residues. Germline CDR1 and CDR2: GTSNPN and SVGIG (reference sequence).

The chain has TRBV5-8 and TRBJ1-3; D is perhaps TRBD1 (5 bases). This CDR3 comprises 14 residues. Trimming pared 0 bases from V and 9 bases from J, leaving 13 bases between. Per the germline V gene, CDR1 is SGHTS and CDR2 is YDEGEE. CDR3 amino acids: CASSLGQQWGTIYF. CDR3 nucleotide sequence: TGTGCCAGCAGCTTGGGACAGCAGTGGGGCACCATATATTTT. Together with reference TRBV5-8 and TRBJ1-3, the CDR3 gives the full variable domain: EAGVTQSPTHLIKTRGQQATLRCSPISGHTSVYWYQQALGLGLQFLLWYDEGEERNRGNFPPRFSGRQFPNYSSELNVNALELEDSALYLCASSLGQQWGTIYFGEGSWLTVV.

This chain links TRBV5-1 with TRBJ2-7, with D unresolved. The V gene lost 3 bases and the J gene lost 5 bases, with 6 bases spanning the gap. This CDR3 has 11 amino acids. Germline assignment: CDR1 SGHRS and CDR2 YFSETQ. The chain's CDR3 is CASSYGNEQYF. As DNA, the CDR3 is TGCGCCAGCAGCTACGGCAACGAGCAGTACTTC.

The rearrangement links TRBV2 to TRBJ1-1, with a weak D call TRBD1 (6 bases). V lost 9 bases, J lost 5 bases, and 13 bases lay in between. The germline V gene encodes CDR1 SNHLY and CDR2 FYNNEI. CDR3 length: 12 residues. The CDR3, as DNA: TGTGCCAGAACAGGGTCTCTGACTGAAGCTTTCTTT. Translation: CARTGSLTEAFF.

The V call is TRBV18, the J call TRBJ2-6; 8 bases line up with TRBD2. This CDR3 contains 16 residues. Germline lookup yields CDR1 KGHSH and CDR2 LQKENI. The V and J ends lost 0 bases and 4 bases, in that order; junction bases with no gene match: 2. The CDR3 loop is CASSPPGGAGANVLTF. CDR3 coding DNA: TGTGCCAGCTCACCACCCGGGGGGGCAGGGGCCAACGTCCTGACTTTC.